This TCR beta chain emerged from a study of blood T cell repertoires in COVID-19. For the study at large: Sample material is recorded as cDNA or gDNA derived from T cells, B-cell-depleted T cells, or PBMCs.

This CDR3 region has 15 residues. CDR1 is MNHEY, CDR2 SMNVEV, per germline (reference sequence). Trimming shortened V by 6 bases and J by 7 bases, and 16 bases separated the two germline ends. Clones were read by immunoSEQ multiplex PCR, and TCRdb kept only the in-frame ones, dropping some. The sample has around 450,000 clones, roughly 91% seen once; the top ten hold 0.6% to 0.7%. This TCR derives from a man in his late teens or twenties who had recovered from COVID-19. This chain joins TRBV27 and TRBJ1-6; D may be TRBD1 (6 bases). The sample was PBMCs or T cells enriched from blood (not recorded which). CDR3 sequence reads: CASSLSRGPNSPLHF. CDR3 DNA: TGTGCCAGCAGCCTGAGCAGGGGCCCCAATTCACCCCTCCACTTT.